Detailed here is one TCR beta chain. This sample was included in a study of blood T cell repertoires in COVID-19. Study at large: Sites across the United States, Italy and Spain contributed samples from acute and convalescent COVID-19. Sources were T cells, B-cell-depleted T cells, or PBMCs; the material itself was cDNA or gDNA.

Germline V gene sequence: CDR1 WNHNN, CDR2 SYGVQD (reference sequence). Deletions cut 3 bases from V and 1 base from J, with 10 bases between. This CDR3 has 14 residues. Source study methods: Counts of nucleated cells, estimated from reference gene primer amplification, were obtained. Profiled with immunoSEQ multiplex PCR; TCRdb holds only in-frame clones, not every one. V, J and clone size are taken as reported in that table, and D and trimming were inferred from the DNA itself. The table records about 320,000 clones, roughly 89% of them present only once. The TCR sequence derives from a young woman with COVID-19, enrolled during active disease. The rearrangement uses TRBV10-1 and TRBJ2-7, with D maybe TRBD1 (5 bases). Sequencing was performed on peripheral blood. The CDR3 DNA follows: TGCGCCAGCAGTGACAGGGCAGGGTCCTACGAGCAGTACTTC. Its protein product is CASSDRAGSYEQYF.